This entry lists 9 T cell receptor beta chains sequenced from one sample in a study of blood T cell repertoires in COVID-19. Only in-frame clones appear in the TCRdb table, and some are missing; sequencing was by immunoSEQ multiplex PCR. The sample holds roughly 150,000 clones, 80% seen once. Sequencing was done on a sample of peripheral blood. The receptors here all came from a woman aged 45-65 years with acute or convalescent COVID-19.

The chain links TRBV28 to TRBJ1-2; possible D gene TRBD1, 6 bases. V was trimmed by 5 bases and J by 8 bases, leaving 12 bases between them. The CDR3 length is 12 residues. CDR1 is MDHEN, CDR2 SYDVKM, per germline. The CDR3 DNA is TGTGCCAGCAGTGGTGGGGGCAGGGGCTACACCTTC. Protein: CASSGGGRGYTF.

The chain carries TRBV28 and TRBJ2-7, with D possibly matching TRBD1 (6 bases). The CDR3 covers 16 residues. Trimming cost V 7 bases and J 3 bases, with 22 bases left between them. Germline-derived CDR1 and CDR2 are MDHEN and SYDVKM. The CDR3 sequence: CASTNSPGQSLYEQYF. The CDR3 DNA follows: TGTGCCAGCACAAACTCTCCAGGACAGTCCCTCTACGAGCAGTACTTC.

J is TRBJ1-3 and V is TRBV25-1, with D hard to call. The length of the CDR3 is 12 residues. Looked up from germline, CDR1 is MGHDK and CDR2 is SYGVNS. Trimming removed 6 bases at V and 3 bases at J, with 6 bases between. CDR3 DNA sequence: TGTGCCAGCAGCTTAAATGGAAACACCATATATTTT. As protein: CASSLNGNTIYF.

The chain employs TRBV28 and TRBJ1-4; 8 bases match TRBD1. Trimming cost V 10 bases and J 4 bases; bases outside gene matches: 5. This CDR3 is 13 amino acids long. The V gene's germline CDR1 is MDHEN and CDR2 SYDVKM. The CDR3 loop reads CATQQGVNEKLFF. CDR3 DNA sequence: TGTGCCACACAACAGGGGGTTAATGAAAAACTGTTTTTT.

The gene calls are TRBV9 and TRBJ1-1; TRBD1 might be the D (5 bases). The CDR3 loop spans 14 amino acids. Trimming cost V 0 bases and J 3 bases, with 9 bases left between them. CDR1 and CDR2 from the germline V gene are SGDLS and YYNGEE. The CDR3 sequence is CASSVDGGDTEAFF. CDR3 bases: TGTGCCAGCAGCGTAGATGGGGGGGACACTGAAGCTTTCTTT.

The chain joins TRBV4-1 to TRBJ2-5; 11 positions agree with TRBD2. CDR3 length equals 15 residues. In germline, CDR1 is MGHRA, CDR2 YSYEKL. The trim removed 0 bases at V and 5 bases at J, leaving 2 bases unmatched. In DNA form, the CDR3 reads TGCGCCAGCAGCCAAGACCCTAGCGGGGGGGAGACCCAGTACTTC. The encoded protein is CASSQDPSGGETQYF.

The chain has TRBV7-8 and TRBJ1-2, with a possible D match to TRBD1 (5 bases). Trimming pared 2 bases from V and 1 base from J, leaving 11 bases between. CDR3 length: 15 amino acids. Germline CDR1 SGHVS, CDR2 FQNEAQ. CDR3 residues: CASSLRDSHNYGYTF. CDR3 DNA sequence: TGTGCCAGCAGCTTAAGGGACTCCCATAACTATGGCTACACCTTC.

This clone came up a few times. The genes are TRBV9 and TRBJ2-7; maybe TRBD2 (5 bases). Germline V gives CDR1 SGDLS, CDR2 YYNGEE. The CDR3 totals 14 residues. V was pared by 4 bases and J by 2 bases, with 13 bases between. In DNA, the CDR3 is TGTGCCAGCAGCCCGGACTTTGTCGCCTACGAGCAGTACTTC. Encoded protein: CASSPDFVAYEQYF. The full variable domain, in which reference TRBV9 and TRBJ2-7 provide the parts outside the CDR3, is DSGVTQTPKHLITATGQRVTLRCSPRSGDLSVYWYQQSLDQGLQFLIQYYNGEERAKGNILERFSAQQFPDLHSELNLSSLELGDSALYFCASSPDFVAYEQYFGPGTRLTVT.

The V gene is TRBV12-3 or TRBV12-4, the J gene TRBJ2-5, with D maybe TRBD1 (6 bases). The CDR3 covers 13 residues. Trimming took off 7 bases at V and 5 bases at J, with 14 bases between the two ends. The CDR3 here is CASTLGAEETQYF. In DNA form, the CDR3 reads TGTGCCAGCACCTTGGGGGCAGAGGAGACCCAGTACTTC.